The source of this T cell receptor (beta chain) is a study of CD8+CD57+ T cells in acquired aplastic anemia. About the research overall: The DNA of sorted CD4+ and CD8+ cells averaged 3.2 ug. Study observations and caveats: Patients and controls shared 25 to 35 CD8+ CDR3 sequences, highly expressed in patients.

All patients picked for sequencing had shown, by flow cytometry, an expansion of CD8+CD57+ cells. With no exception, the patients had severe acquired aplastic anemia. Patients had not yet gotten any therapy when their blood was taken for sampling. Profiling that covered TCR beta VDJ and CDR3 relied on genomic DNA as its template. Via MiXCR, TCRdb re-called the reads, giving one row per CDR3 protein. The data show 150,000 to 200,000 distinct CDR3 sequences, roughly half seen once. The sample holds many counts of this clonotype. Its antigen is unknown. This sequence originates from a human donor with aplastic anemia. Sequences were obtained from sorted CD4+, CD8+, or CD8+CD57+ T cells (not recorded which) from PBMCs.

The CDR3 nucleotides read TGTGCCAGCAGATCGGGACATGGACAGCCCCAGCATTTT. This gives the protein CASRSGHGQPQHF. V and J are TRBV12-3 or TRBV12-4 and TRBJ1-5, with D perhaps TRBD1 (6 bases). Trimming cost V 6 bases and J 7 bases, with 13 bases left between them. The CDR3 totals 13 residues.